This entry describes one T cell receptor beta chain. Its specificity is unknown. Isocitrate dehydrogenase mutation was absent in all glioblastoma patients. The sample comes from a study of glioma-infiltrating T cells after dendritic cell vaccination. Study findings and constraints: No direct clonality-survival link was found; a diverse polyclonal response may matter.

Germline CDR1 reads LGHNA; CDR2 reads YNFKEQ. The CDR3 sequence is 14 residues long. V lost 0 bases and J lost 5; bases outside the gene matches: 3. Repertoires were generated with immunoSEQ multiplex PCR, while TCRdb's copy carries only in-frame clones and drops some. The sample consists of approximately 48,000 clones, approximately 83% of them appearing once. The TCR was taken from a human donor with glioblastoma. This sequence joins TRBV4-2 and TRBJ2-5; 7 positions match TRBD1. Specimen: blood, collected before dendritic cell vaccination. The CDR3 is CASSQEGTDETQYF. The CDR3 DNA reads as TGTGCCAGCAGCCAAGAAGGGACAGACGAGACCCAGTACTTC.